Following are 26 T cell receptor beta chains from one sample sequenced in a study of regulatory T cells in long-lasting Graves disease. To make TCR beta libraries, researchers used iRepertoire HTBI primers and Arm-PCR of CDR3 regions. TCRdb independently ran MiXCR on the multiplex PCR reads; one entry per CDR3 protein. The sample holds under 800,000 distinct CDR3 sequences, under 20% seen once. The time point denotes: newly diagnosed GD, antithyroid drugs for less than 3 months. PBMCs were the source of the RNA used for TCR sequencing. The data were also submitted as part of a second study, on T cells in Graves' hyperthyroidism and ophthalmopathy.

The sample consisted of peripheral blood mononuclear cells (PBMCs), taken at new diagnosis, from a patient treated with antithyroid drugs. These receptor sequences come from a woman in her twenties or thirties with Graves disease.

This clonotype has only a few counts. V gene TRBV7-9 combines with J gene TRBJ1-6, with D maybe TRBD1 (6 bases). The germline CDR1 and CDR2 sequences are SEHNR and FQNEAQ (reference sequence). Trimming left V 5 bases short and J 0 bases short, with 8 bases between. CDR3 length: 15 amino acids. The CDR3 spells CASSKDSSYNSPLHF. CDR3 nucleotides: TGTGCCAGCAGCAAGGACAGCTCCTATAATTCACCCCTCCACTTT.

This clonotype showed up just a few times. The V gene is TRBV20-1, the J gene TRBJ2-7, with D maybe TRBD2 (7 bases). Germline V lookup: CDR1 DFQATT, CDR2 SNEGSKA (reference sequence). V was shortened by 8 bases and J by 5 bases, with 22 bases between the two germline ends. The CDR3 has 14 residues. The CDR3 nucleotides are TGCAGTCAGAGGGGGGGGGCGCAGTTCGACGAGCAGTACTTC. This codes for CSQRGGAQFDEQYF.

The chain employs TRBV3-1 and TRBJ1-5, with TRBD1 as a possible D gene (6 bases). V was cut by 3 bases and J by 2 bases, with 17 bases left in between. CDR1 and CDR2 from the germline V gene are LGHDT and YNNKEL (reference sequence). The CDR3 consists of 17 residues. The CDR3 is CASSHAPGTLGNQPQHF. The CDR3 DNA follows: TGTGCCAGCAGCCATGCGCCCGGGACACTAGGCAATCAGCCCCAGCATTTT.

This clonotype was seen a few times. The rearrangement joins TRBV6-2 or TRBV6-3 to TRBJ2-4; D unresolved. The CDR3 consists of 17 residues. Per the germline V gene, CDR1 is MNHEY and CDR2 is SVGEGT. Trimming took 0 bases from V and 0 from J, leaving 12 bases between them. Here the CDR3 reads CASSYSSSPIAKNIQYF. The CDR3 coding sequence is TGTGCCAGCAGTTACTCGAGCAGCCCCATAGCCAAAAACATTCAGTACTTC.

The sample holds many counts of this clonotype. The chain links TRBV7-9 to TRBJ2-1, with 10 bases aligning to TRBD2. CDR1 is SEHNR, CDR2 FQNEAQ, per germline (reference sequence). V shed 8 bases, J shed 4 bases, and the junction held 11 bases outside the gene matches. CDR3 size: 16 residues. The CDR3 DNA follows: TGTGCCAGCGAGCTTGGACTAGCGGCGGGGTACAATGAGCAGTTCTTC. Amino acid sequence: CASELGLAAGYNEQFF.

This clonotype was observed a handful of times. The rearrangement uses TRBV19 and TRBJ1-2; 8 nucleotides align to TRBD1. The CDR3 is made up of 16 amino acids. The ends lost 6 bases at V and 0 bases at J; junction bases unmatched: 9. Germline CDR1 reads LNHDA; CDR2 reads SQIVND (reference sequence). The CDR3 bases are TGTGCCAGTAGGCGGTTCCAGGGGGCAACTAACTATGGCTACACCTTC. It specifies CASRRFQGATNYGYTF.

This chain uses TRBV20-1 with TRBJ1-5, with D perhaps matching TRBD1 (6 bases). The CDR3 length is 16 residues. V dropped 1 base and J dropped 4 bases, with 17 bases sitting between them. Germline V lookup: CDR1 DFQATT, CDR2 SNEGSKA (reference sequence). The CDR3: CSARAATTGGNQPQHF. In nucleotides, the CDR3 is TGCAGTGCTAGAGCGGCCACGACAGGAGGTAATCAGCCCCAGCATTTT.

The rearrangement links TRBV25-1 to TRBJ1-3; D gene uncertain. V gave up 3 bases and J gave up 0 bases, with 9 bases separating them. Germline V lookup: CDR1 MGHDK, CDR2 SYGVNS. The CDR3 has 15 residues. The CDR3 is CASSETTLSGNTIYF. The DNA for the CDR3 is TGTGCCAGCAGTGAGACTACCCTCTCTGGAAACACCATATATTTT.

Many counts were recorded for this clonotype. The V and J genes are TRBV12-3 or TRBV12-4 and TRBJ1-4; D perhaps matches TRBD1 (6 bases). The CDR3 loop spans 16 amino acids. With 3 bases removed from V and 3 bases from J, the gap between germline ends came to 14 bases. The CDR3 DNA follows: TGTGCCAGCAGTTTGGCCCCAGGGGCGGCTAATGAAAAACTGTTTTTT. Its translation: CASSLAPGAANEKLFF.

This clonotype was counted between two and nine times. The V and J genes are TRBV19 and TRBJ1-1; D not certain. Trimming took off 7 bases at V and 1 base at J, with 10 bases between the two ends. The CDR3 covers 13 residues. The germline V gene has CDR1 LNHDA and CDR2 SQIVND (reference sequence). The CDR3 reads CASKFLGNTEAFF. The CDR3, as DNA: TGTGCCAGTAAATTCCTGGGGAACACTGAAGCTTTCTTT.

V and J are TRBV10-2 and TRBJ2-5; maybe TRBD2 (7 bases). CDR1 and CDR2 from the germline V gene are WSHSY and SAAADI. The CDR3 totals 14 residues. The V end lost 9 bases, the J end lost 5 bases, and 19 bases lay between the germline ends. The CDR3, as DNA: TGCGCCAGTCTAGCGGAGGGGGTTTCGGAGACCCAGTACTTC. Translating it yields CASLAEGVSETQYF.

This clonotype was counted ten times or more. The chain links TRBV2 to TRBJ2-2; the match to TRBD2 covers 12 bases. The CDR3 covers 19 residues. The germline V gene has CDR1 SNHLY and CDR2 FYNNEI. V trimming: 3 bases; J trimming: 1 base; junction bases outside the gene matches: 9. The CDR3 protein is CASSESFPSGRGNTGELFF. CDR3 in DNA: TGTGCCAGCAGTGAGAGTTTCCCTAGCGGGAGGGGGAACACCGGGGAGCTGTTTTTT.

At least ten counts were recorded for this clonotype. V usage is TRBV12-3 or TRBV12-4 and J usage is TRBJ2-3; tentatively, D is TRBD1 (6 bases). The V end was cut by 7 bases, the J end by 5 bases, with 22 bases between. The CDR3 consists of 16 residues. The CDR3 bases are TGTGCCAGCAAACCCCGGCTAGGAATAGGGGGAGATACGCAGTATTTT. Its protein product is CASKPRLGIGGDTQYF.

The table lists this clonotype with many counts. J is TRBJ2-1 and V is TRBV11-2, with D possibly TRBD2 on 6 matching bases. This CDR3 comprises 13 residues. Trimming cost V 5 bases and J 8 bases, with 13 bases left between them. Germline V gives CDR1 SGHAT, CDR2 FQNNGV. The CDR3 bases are TGTGCCAGCAGCCGACTAGTCGGGTATGAGCAGTTCTTC. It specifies CASSRLVGYEQFF.

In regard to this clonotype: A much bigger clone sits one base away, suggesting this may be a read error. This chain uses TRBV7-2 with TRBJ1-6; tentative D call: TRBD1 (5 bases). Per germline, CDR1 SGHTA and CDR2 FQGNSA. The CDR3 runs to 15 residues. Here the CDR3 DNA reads TGTGCCAGCAGCCCCGTCTCAGGGAATAATCCACCCCTCCACTTT. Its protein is CASSPVSGNNPPLHF.

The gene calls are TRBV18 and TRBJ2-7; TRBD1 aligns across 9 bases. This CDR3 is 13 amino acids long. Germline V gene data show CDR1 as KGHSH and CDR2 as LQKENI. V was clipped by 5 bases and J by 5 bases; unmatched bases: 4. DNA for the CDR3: TGTGCCAGCTCAGGGGACAGGGACCACGAGCAGTACTTC. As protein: CASSGDRDHEQYF.

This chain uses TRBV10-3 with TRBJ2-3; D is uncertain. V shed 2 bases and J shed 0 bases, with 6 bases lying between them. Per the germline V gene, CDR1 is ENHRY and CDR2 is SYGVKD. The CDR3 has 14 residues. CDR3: CAISEEESTDTQYF. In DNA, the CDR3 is TGTGCCATCAGTGAGGAGGAGAGCACAGATACGCAGTATTTT.

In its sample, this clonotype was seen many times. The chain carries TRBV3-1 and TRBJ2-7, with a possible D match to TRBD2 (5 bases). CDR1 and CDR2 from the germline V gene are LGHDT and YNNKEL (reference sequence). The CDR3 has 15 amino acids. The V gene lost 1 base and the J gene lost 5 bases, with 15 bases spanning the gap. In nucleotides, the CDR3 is TGTGCCAGCAGCCAAGGTCAAACGGGAAGGAACGAGCAGTACTTC. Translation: CASSQGQTGRNEQYF.

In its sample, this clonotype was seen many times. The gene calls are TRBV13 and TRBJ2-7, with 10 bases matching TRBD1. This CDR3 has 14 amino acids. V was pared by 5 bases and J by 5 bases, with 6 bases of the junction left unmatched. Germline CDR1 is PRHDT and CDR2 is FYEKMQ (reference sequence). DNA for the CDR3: TGTGCCAGCAGCCAAGCGGACAGGGGGAACGAGCAGTACTTC. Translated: CASSQADRGNEQYF.

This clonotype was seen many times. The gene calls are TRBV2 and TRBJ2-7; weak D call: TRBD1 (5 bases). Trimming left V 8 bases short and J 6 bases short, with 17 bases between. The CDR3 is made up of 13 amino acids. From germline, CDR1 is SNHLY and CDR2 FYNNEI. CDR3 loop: CASVRTPRGEQYF. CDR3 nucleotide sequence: TGTGCCAGCGTTCGAACACCAAGGGGCGAGCAGTACTTC.

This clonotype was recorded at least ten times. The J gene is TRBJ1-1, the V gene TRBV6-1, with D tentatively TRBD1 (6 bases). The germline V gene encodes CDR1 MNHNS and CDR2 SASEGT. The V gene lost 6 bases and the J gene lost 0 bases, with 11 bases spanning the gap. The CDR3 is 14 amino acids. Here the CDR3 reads CASRFRGLNTEAFF. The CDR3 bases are TGTGCCAGCAGATTCAGGGGCCTGAACACTGAAGCTTTCTTT.

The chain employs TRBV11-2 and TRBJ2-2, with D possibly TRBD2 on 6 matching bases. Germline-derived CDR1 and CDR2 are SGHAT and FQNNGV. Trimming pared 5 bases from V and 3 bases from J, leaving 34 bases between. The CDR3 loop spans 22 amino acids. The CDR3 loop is CASSTEYALGGRDQEDTGELFF. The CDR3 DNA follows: TGTGCCAGCAGCACCGAATACGCCCTCGGGGGAAGGGACCAGGAGGACACCGGGGAGCTGTTTTTT.

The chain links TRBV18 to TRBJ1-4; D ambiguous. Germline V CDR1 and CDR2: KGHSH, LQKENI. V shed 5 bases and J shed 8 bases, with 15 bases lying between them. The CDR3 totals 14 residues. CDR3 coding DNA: TGTGCCAGCTCAACGACACCCCTACGGGAAAAACTGTTTTTT. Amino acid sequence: CASSTTPLREKLFF.

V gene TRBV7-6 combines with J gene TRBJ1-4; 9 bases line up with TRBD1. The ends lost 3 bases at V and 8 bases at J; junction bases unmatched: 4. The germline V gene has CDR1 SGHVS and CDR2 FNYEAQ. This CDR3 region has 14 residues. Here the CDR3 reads CASSFTGGWEKLFF. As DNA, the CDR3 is TGTGCCAGCAGCTTCACAGGGGGCTGGGAAAAACTGTTTTTT.

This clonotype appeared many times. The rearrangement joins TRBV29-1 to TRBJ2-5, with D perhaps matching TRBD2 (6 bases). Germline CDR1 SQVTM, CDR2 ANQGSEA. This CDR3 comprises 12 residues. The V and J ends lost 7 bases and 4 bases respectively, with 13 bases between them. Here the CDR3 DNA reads TGCAGCGCGAGGAGGGATGGAGAGACCCAGTACTTC. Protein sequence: CSARRDGETQYF.

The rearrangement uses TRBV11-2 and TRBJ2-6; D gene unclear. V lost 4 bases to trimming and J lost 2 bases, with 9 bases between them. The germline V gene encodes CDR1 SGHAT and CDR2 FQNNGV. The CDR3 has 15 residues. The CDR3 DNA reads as TGTGCCAGCAGCTCGGGTCCTGCTGGGGCCAACGTCCTGACTTTC. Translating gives CASSSGPAGANVLTF.